This T cell receptor (beta chain) derives from a study of human T cells and chemical hapten exposure. Across the study: Sensitization employed 2% DPC on approximately 2 cm by approximately 2 cm of upper inner arm skin. While the approximately 23-week study was under way, patients received diphenylcyclopropenone on the scalp every week. Enrolled patients were predominantly female and had alopecia areata, totalis or universalis.

Time point described: pre-sensitization, week 0. Treatment reported: therapeutic diphenylcyclopropenone sensitization with weekly scalp DPC. Germline V gives CDR1 SQVTM, CDR2 ANQGSEA. The V and J ends lost 0 bases and 11 bases, in that order; junction bases with no gene match: 7. This CDR3 comprises 13 residues. As originally analysed: Sample TCR counts, which ranged from 23,224 to 690,600, had a median of 95,638. TCRdb re-derived calls from the RACE reads in MiXCR, one entry per CDR3 protein. The V and J calls shown here were made by TCRdb, not taken from the authors' results. This sample carries tens of thousands of distinct CDR3 sequences, about 14% of them seen once, and the ten largest clones take more than 3.5%.

The V and J genes are TRBV29-1 and TRBJ1-1; 9 nucleotides agree with TRBD1. The source of this sequence is a woman between 45 and 65 years old with alopecia areata. Some clones in this sample may be carry-over from other donors' samples. The sequences come from whole blood, collected in connection with sensitization to the hapten diphenylcyclopropenone (DPC). For the CDR3, the DNA is TGCAGCGTTGAAGACCGGGACAGGGATGTCGCTTTCTTT. Its protein product is CSVEDRDRDVAFF.